Listed below are T cell receptor beta chains from one sample, sequenced in a study of T cell repertoires in ileal Crohn's disease. Using immunoSEQ multiplex PCR, the repertoire was profiled, and TCRdb retains in-frame clones only, with some absent. The repertoire holds approximately 6,900 clones, with 60% to 80% as singletons. Material: ileal tissue. Every receptor here comes from an adult with Crohn's disease. CDR3s include the opening cysteine and the closing phenylalanine or tryptophan. D genes are given only for firm matches. Clone sizes are given selectively: once, few, many, or a class where the clone is expanded.

clone_size: NA
j_call: TRBJ2-5
d_call: TRBD2
v_call: TRBV29-1
cdr3_aa: CSVRLAGTETQYF
cdr3_nt: TGCAGCGTCAGACTAGCGGGTACGGAGACCCAGTACTTC

clone_size: few
j_call: TRBJ2-5
d_call: NA
v_call: TRBV7-3
cdr3_aa: CASSPGDTYGETQYF
cdr3_nt: TGTGCCAGCAGCCCAGGGGACACTTACGGGGAGACCCAGTACTTC

clone_size: NA
j_call: TRBJ1-2
d_call: NA
v_call: TRBV6-5
cdr3_aa: CASTPGRLYGYTF
cdr3_nt: TGTGCCAGCACCCCGGGAAGGCTCTATGGCTACACCTTC

clone_size: NA
j_call: TRBJ2-7
d_call: TRBD2
v_call: TRBV2
cdr3_aa: CASSMTSWEQYF
cdr3_nt: TGTGCCAGCAGTATGACTAGCTGGGAGCAGTACTTC

clone_size: NA
j_call: TRBJ2-6
d_call: NA
v_call: TRBV5-6
cdr3_aa: CASSVPFSGANVLTF
cdr3_nt: TGTGCCAGCAGCGTCCCGTTCTCTGGGGCCAACGTCCTGACTTTC

clone_size: NA
j_call: TRBJ2-7
d_call: NA
v_call: TRBV19
cdr3_aa: CASSKGVGYEQYF
cdr3_nt: TGTGCCAGTAGTAAAGGGGTCGGGTACGAGCAGTACTTC

clone_size: NA
j_call: TRBJ1-4
d_call: NA
v_call: TRBV13
cdr3_aa: CASSLRVSNEKLFF
cdr3_nt: TGTGCCAGCAGCCTCCGGGTTTCTAATGAAAAACTGTTTTTT

clone_size: NA
j_call: TRBJ2-1
d_call: TRBD2
v_call: TRBV25-1
cdr3_aa: CASSDPPGGASSYNEQFF
cdr3_nt: TGTGCCAGCAGTGACCCCCCGGGGGGGGCAAGCTCCTACAATGAGCAGTTCTTC

clone_size: NA
j_call: TRBJ2-5
d_call: TRBD1
v_call: TRBV29-1
cdr3_aa: CSVEPPRQGAKTQYF
cdr3_nt: TGCAGCGTTGAACCCCCTCGACAGGGCGCGAAGACCCAGTACTTC

clone_size: once
j_call: TRBJ1-2
d_call: NA
v_call: TRBV20-1
cdr3_aa: CSANFPLGYTF
cdr3_nt: TGCAGTGCAAACTTCCCCCTTGGCTACACCTTC

clone_size: NA
j_call: TRBJ1-1
d_call: NA
v_call: TRBV18
cdr3_aa: CASSPGSGRGNTEAFF
cdr3_nt: TGTGCCAGCTCACCTGGGTCAGGGAGGGGGAACACTGAAGCTTTCTTT

clone_size: NA
j_call: TRBJ2-7
d_call: TRBD1
v_call: TRBV2
cdr3_aa: CASQSGTGASYEQYF
cdr3_nt: TGTGCCAGTCAGTCAGGGACAGGGGCATCCTACGAGCAGTACTTC

clone_size: few
j_call: TRBJ2-2
d_call: TRBD2
v_call: TRBV6-5
cdr3_aa: CASSYPRGVFSGELFF
cdr3_nt: TGTGCCAGCAGTTACCCTCGGGGGGTATTTTCCGGGGAGCTGTTTTTT

clone_size: NA
j_call: TRBJ2-3
d_call: TRBD2
v_call: TRBV11-2
cdr3_aa: CASSSRGGGADTQYF
cdr3_nt: TGTGCCAGCAGTTCGAGAGGCGGGGGGGCAGATACGCAGTATTTT

clone_size: NA
j_call: TRBJ2-5
d_call: NA
v_call: TRBV10-1
cdr3_aa: CASSVRLQETQYF
cdr3_nt: TGCGCCAGCAGTGTCCGTCTCCAAGAGACCCAGTACTTC

clone_size: NA
j_call: TRBJ2-7
d_call: TRBD1
v_call: TRBV30
cdr3_aa: CAFADRGLSYEQYF
cdr3_nt: TGTGCCTTCGCGGACAGGGGGCTCTCCTACGAGCAGTACTTC

clone_size: NA
j_call: TRBJ1-1
d_call: TRBD1
v_call: TRBV7-8
cdr3_aa: CASSLAPRGQGRSAFF
cdr3_nt: TGTGCCAGCAGCTTAGCGCCCCGGGGACAGGGTCGTTCGGCTTTCTTT

clone_size: NA
j_call: TRBJ2-7
d_call: TRBD1
v_call: TRBV27
cdr3_aa: CASSLGQGLVGYEQYF
cdr3_nt: TGTGCCAGCAGTTTGGGACAGGGGCTGGTTGGGTACGAGCAGTACTTC

clone_size: few
j_call: TRBJ2-1
d_call: TRBD1
v_call: TRBV5-1
cdr3_aa: CASSQGTVYNEQFF
cdr3_nt: TGCGCCAGCAGCCAAGGGACAGTCTACAATGAGCAGTTCTTC

clone_size: NA
j_call: TRBJ2-7
d_call: TRBD2
v_call: TRBV5-1
cdr3_aa: CASSLITSEKAYEQYF
cdr3_nt: TGCGCCAGCAGCCTAATAACTAGCGAGAAAGCCTACGAGCAGTACTTC

clone_size: few
j_call: TRBJ2-2
d_call: NA
v_call: TRBV5-1
cdr3_aa: CASSLGVTGELFF
cdr3_nt: TGCGCCAGCAGCTTAGGGGTCACCGGGGAGCTGTTTTTT

clone_size: NA
j_call: TRBJ2-5
d_call: NA
v_call: TRBV20-1
cdr3_aa: CSANGLETQYF
cdr3_nt: TGCAGTGCTAACGGGTTGGAGACCCAGTACTTC